This TCR beta chain was captured in a study of OX40 agonist ivuxolimab in advanced cancers. Produced via immunoSEQ multiplex PCR; TCRdb's table is partial and in-frame only. The sample shows around 60,000 clones, around 93% of them seen only once. With V trimmed by 5 bases and J by 7 bases, 9 bases remained unmatched. Germline V gene data show CDR1 as SQVTM and CDR2 as ANQGSEA. The CDR3 is made up of 15 amino acids. This clonotype was obtained from an adult with an advanced solid tumor such as melanoma, head and neck, liver or kidney cancer. Sequences were derived from CD4+ or CD8+ T cells sorted from blood, sampled in a trial of the OX40 agonist ivuxolimab. This chain links TRBV29-1 with TRBJ2-1, with 12 bases identical to TRBD2. For the CDR3, the DNA is TGCAGCGTTAGGACAGGACTAGCGGGAAAAAATGAGCAGTTCTTC. Its translation: CSVRTGLAGKNEQFF.